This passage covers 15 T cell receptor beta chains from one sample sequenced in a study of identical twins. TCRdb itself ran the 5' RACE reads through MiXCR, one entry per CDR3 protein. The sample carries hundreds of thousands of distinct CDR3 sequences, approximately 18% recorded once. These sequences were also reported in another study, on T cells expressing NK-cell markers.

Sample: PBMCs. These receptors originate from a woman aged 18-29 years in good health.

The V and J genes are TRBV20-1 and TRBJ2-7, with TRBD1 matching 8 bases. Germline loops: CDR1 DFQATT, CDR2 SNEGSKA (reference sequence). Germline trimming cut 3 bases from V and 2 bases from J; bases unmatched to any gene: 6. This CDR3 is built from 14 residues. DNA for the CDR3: TGCAGTGCTAGCCAGGGGGCGCGCCCCTACGAGCAGTACTTC. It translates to CSASQGARPYEQYF.

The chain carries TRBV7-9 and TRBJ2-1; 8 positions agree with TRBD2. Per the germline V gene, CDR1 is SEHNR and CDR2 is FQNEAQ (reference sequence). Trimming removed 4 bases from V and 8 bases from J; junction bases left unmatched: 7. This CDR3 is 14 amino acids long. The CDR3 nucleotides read TGTGCCAGCAGCTCTGACCTGCGGGGGGATGAGCAGTTCTTC. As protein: CASSSDLRGDEQFF.

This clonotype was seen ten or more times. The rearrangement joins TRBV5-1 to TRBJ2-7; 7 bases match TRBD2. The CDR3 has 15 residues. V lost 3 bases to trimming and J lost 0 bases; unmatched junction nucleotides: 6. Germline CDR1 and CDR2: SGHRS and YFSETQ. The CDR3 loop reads CASSWGAGSSYEQYF. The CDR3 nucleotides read TGCGCCAGCAGCTGGGGAGCGGGAAGCTCCTACGAGCAGTACTTC.

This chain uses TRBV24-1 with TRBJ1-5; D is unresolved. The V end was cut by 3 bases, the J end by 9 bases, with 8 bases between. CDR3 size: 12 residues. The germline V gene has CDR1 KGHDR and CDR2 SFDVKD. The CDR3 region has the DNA TGTGCCACCAGTGATGACCGGAGGCCCCAGCATTTT. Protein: CATSDDRRPQHF.

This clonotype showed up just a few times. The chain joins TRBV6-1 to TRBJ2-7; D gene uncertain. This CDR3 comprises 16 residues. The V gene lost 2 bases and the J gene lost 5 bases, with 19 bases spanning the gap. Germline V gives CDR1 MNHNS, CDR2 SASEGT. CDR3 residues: CASSEQARTVSHEQYF. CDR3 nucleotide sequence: TGTGCCAGCAGTGAACAGGCCCGAACGGTGTCCCACGAGCAGTACTTC.

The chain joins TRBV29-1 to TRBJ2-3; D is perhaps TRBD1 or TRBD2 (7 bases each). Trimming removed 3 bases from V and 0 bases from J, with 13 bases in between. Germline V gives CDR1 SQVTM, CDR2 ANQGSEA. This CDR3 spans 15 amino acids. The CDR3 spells CSVEGGTDSTDTQYF. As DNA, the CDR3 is TGCAGCGTTGAGGGGGGGACAGATAGCACAGATACGCAGTATTTT.

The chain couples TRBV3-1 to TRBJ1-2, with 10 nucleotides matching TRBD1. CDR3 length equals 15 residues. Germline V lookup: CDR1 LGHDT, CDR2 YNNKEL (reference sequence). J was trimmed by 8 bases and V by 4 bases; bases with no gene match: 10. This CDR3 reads CASSLIPGQGNGYTF. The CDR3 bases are TGTGCCAGCAGCCTAATTCCGGGACAGGGGAACGGCTACACCTTC.

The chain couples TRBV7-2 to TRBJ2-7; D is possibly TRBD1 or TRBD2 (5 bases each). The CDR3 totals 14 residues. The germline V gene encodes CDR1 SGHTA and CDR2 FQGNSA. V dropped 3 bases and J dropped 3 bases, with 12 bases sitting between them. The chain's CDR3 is CASSFTTGRYEQYF. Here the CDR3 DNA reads TGTGCCAGCAGCTTCACTACGGGGCGCTACGAGCAGTACTTC.

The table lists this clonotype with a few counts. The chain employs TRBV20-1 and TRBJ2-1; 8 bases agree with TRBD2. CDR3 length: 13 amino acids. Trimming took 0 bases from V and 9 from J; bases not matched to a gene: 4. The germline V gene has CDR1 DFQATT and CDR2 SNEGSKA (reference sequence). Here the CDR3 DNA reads TGCAGTGCTAGAGACGGGGGGGGTGCTGAGCAGTTCTTC. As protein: CSARDGGGAEQFF.

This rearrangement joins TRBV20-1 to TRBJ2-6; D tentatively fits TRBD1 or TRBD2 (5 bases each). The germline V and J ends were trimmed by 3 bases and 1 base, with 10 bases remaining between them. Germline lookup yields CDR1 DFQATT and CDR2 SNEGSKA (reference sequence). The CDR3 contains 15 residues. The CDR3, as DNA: TGCAGTGCTAGCCCGGGACCTTCTGGGGCCAACGTCCTGACTTTC. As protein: CSASPGPSGANVLTF.

For the CDR3, the DNA is TGTGCCAGCAGTTTAAAGGGACAAGGTGGAGAGACCCAGTACTTC. Translation: CASSLKGQGGETQYF. V and J are TRBV12-3 or TRBV12-4 and TRBJ2-5; D is possibly TRBD1 (6 bases). This CDR3 contains 15 residues. Between the trimmed V and J ends, which lost 2 bases and 4 bases, there was a span of 14 bases.

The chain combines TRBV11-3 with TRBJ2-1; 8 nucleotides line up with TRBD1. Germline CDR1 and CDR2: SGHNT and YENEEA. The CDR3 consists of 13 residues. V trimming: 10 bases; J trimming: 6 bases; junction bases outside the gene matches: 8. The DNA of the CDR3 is TGTGCCACTCGGGGCAGGGGGCTCAATGAGCAGTTCTTC. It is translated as CATRGRGLNEQFF.

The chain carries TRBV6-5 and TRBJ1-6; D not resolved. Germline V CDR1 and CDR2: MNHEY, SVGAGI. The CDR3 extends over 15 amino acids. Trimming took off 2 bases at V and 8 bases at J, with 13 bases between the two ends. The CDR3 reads CASSYGLWADSPLHF. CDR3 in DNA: TGTGCCAGCAGTTACGGACTGTGGGCCGATTCACCCCTCCACTTT.

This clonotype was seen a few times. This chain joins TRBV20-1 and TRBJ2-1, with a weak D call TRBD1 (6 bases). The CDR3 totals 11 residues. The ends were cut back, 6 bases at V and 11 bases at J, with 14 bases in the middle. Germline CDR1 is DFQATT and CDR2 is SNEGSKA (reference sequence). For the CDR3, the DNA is TGCAGTGCCTGGGGGCCAAGCAAGCAGTTCTTC. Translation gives CSAWGPSKQFF.

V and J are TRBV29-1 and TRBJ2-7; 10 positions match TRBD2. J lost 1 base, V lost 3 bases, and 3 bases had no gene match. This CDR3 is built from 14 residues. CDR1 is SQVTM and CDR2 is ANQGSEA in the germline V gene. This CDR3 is CSVDPSGRSYEQYF. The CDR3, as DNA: TGCAGCGTTGACCCTAGCGGGAGATCCTACGAGCAGTACTTC.